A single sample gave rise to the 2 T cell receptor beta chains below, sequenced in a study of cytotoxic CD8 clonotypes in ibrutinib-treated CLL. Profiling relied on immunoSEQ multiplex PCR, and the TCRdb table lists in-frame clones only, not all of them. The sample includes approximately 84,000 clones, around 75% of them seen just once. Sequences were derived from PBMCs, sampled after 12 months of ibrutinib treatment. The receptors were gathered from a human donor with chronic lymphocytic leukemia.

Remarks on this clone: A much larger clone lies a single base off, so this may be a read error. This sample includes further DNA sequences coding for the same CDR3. The CDR3 DNA is TGTGCCAGCAGCCACGGGGAAATTTCCGGAAACACCATATATTTT. Translation gives CASSHGEISGNTIYF. The chain carries TRBV6-6 and TRBJ1-3, with D hard to call. V shed 6 bases and J shed 4 bases, with 16 bases lying between them. This CDR3 comprises 15 residues. Germline-derived CDR1 and CDR2 are MNHNY and SVGAGI (reference sequence).

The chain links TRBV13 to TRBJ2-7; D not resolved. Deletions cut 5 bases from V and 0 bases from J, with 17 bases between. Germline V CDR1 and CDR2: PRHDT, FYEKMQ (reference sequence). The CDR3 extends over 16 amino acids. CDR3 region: CASSHRSGRVSYEQYF. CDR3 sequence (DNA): TGTGCCAGCAGCCACCGGTCGGGCCGGGTCTCCTACGAGCAGTACTTC.